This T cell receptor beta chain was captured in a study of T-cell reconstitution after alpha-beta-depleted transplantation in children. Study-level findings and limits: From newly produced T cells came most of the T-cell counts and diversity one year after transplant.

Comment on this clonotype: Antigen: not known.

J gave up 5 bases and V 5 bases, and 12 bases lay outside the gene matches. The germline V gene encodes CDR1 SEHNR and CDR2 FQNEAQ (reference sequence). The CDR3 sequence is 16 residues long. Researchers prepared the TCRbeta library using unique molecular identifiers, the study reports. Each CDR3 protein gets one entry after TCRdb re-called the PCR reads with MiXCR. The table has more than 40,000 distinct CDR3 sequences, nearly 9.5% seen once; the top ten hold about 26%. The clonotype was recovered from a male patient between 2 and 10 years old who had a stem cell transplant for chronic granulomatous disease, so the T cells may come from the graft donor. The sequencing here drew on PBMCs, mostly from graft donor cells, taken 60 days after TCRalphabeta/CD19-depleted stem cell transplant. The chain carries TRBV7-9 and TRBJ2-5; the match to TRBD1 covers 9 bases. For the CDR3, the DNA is TGTGCCAGCAGCGTCACCGGGACAGGGTTTCAGGAGACCCAGTACTTC. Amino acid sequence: CASSVTGTGFQETQYF.